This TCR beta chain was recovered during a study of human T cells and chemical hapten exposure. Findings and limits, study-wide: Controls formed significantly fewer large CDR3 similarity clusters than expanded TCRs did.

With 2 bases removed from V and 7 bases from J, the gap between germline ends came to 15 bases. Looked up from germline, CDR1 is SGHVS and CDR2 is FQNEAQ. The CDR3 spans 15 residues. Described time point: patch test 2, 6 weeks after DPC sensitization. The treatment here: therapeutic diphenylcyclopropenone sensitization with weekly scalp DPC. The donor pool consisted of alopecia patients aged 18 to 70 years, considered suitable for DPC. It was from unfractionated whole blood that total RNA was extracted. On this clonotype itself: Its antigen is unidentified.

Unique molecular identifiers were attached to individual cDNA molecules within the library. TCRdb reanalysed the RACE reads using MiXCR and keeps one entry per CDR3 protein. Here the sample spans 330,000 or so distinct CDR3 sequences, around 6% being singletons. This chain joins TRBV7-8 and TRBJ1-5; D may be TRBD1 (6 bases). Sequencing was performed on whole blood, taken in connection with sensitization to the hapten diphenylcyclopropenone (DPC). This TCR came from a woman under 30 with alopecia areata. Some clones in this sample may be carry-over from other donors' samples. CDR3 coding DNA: TGTGCCAGCAGCTTACAACAGGGAGGGAGACAGCCCCAGCATTTT. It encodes CASSLQQGGRQPQHF.